One and the same sample provided the 9 T cell receptor beta chains below, sequenced in a study of blood T cell repertoires in COVID-19. Profiled with immunoSEQ multiplex PCR; TCRdb holds only in-frame clones, not every one. This table has 280,000 or so clones, around 85% appearing once. Sequencing input: peripheral blood. These receptors originate from a woman younger than 45 who had recovered from COVID-19.

The chain recombines TRBV5-1 with TRBJ2-1; 10 bases map to TRBD2. The length of the CDR3 is 16 residues. Unmatched junction bases numbered 5, after V lost 0 bases and J lost 5 bases. Germline CDR1 is SGHRS and CDR2 is YFSETQ. Written as DNA, the CDR3 is TGCGCCAGCAGCTTGGATAGTAGCGGGGGGAACAATGAGCAGTTCTTC. Protein product: CASSLDSSGGNNEQFF. The full variable domain, with the rest looked up from reference TRBV5-1 and TRBJ2-1, is KAGVTQTPRYLIKTRGQQVTLSCSPISGHRSVSWYQQTPGQGLQFLFEYFSETQRNKGNFPGRFSGRQFSNSRSEMNVSTLELGDSALYLCASSLDSSGGNNEQFFGPGTRLTVL.

The V gene is TRBV11-2, the J gene TRBJ2-7; D unclear. Germline lookup yields CDR1 SGHAT and CDR2 FQNNGV. The CDR3 runs to 15 residues. V was clipped by 6 bases and J by 0 bases, with 15 bases between them. The CDR3 sequence: CASSGENPHSYEQYF. CDR3 DNA sequence: TGTGCCAGCAGTGGTGAAAACCCACACTCCTACGAGCAGTACTTC.

V usage is TRBV5-4 and J usage is TRBJ2-7, with 11 bases aligning to TRBD1. V shed 4 bases, J shed 2 bases, and the junction held 2 bases outside the gene matches. Germline V lookup: CDR1 SGHNT, CDR2 YYREEE (reference sequence). The CDR3 has 14 amino acids. CDR3 in amino acids: CASSGDRGTYEQYF. The CDR3, as DNA: TGTGCCAGCAGCGGGGACAGGGGGACCTACGAGCAGTACTTC.

V is TRBV7-6 and J is TRBJ2-7; D unclear. V was trimmed by 1 base and J by 0 bases, leaving 7 bases between them. The CDR3 runs to 14 residues. The germline CDR1 and CDR2 sequences are SGHVS and FNYEAQ. DNA of the CDR3: TGTGCCAGCAGCTTAGACTCCTACTCCTACGAGCAGTACTTC. It yields the protein CASSLDSYSYEQYF.

The J gene is TRBJ2-1, the V gene TRBV10-3; 11 nucleotides agree with TRBD2. The germline CDR1 and CDR2 sequences are ENHRY and SYGVKD. The CDR3 spans 16 residues. With V trimmed by 3 bases and J by 2 bases, 3 bases remained unmatched. CDR3 region: CAISDLAGGPYNEQFF. CDR3 nucleotide sequence: TGTGCCATCAGTGATCTAGCGGGGGGACCCTACAATGAGCAGTTCTTC.

The table lists this clone with a few counts. The chain carries TRBV11-2 and TRBJ1-2, with D hard to call. The V gene lost 1 base and the J gene lost 4 bases, with 7 bases spanning the gap. This CDR3 has 13 residues. Looked up from germline, CDR1 is SGHAT and CDR2 is FQNNGV. Written as DNA, the CDR3 is TGTGCCAGCAGCTTAGGGAGTCTCTATGGCTACACCTTC. It translates to CASSLGSLYGYTF.

The chain is built from TRBV5-6 and TRBJ2-7; D is undetermined. Trimming shortened V by 2 bases and J by 2 bases, and 8 bases separated the two germline ends. Germline V gene sequence: CDR1 SGHDT, CDR2 YYEEEE. This CDR3 comprises 13 residues. CDR3 sequence reads: CASSFYGPYEQYF. CDR3 nucleotides: TGTGCCAGCAGCTTTTACGGTCCCTACGAGCAGTACTTC.

The chain uses TRBV5-6 and TRBJ1-5; D gene uncertain. The CDR3 has 13 residues. Trimming took off 5 bases at V and 6 bases at J, with 12 bases between the two ends. CDR1 SGHDT and CDR2 YYEEEE come from the germline V gene. CDR3 region: CASSPGSGQPQHF. The CDR3 DNA reads TGTGCCAGCAGTCCAGGATCTGGTCAGCCCCAGCATTTT.

V gene TRBV6-5 combines with J gene TRBJ2-7; no clear D gene. Germline loops: CDR1 MNHEY, CDR2 SVGAGI. This CDR3 region has 12 residues. V was cut by 8 bases and J by 3 bases, with 11 bases left in between. CDR3 sequence reads: CASGETHYEQYF. The DNA for the CDR3 is TGTGCCAGCGGAGAGACTCACTACGAGCAGTACTTC.